This T cell receptor (beta chain) is from a study of PD-1 blockade in mismatch repair-deficient tumors. Study details: All were previously treated, progressing patients with approximately 11 mismatch repair-deficient cancer types. Overall study findings and caveats: Tumor-resident clones, often undetectable pretreatment in blood, expanded then contracted after pembrolizumab.

Comment on this clone: The antigen is undetermined.

This CDR3 is built from 13 residues. Losses at the gene ends were 8 bases for V and 7 bases for J; bases not matched to a gene: 9. CDR1 and CDR2 (germline): ENHRY, SYGVKD. Mismatch repair deficiency was confirmed in all patients, by PCR or immunohistochemistry. The TCR-sequenced patients were a few responders to pembrolizumab. Measured with immunoSEQ multiplex PCR; TCRdb has only the in-frame clones, and not every one. The sample lists about 130,000 clones, about nine tenths occurring once. The receptor was derived from an adult with mismatch repair-deficient cancer. The genes are TRBV10-3 and TRBJ2-7, with 9 positions matching TRBD1. Here the sequenced sample was peripheral blood, taken 70 to 72 weeks after starting pembrolizumab. The CDR3 sequence: CAIESGTGLEQYF. CDR3 coding DNA: TGTGCCATCGAGAGTGGGACAGGGTTAGAGCAGTACTTC.